The 27 T cell receptor beta chains listed next were all sequenced from one sample in a study of blood T cell repertoires in COVID-19. Clones were sequenced by immunoSEQ multiplex PCR, and TCRdb holds only the in-frame ones, with some missing. This table has 90,000 to 120,000 clones, 88% appearing once. Sequencing was carried out using peripheral blood. Receptors were obtained from a human donor in a cohort sampled during active COVID-19.

V usage is TRBV27 and J usage is TRBJ1-6, with D maybe TRBD1 (5 bases). The CDR3 length is 15 residues. Per germline, CDR1 MNHEY and CDR2 SMNVEV (reference sequence). V lost 2 bases and J 13 bases, leaving 18 bases between the germline ends. CDR3 bases: TGTGCCAGCAGTTTACAATGGACACCTCAGGTTCCCCTCCACTTT. It codes for CASSLQWTPQVPLHF.

The rearrangement uses TRBV29-1 and TRBJ2-1; TRBD1 matches 7 bases. CDR3 length equals 14 residues. Germline assignment: CDR1 SQVTM and CDR2 ANQGSEA. V shed 6 bases and J 2 bases; nucleotides not matched to a gene: 7. The CDR3 region is CSVGDSPTYNEQFF. CDR3 in DNA: TGCAGCGTGGGGGACAGCCCGACCTACAATGAGCAGTTCTTC.

V and J are TRBV18 and TRBJ1-1; D remains ambiguous. Trimming removed 3 bases from V and 1 base from J, with 9 bases in between. CDR1 KGHSH and CDR2 LQKENI come from the germline V gene. The CDR3 covers 14 residues. The CDR3 nucleotides are TGTGCCAGCTCACCCCCCGGGAAGAACACTGAAGCTTTCTTT. Protein sequence: CASSPPGKNTEAFF.

A single count supports this clone. The chain combines TRBV3-1 (or the pseudogene TRBV3-2) with TRBJ2-1; TRBD1 matches 9 bases. The V gene's germline CDR1 is LGHDT and CDR2 YNNKEL (reference sequence). V lost 6 bases, J lost 9 bases, and 9 bases stayed unmatched. The CDR3 contains 14 residues. The CDR3 nucleotides are TGTGCCAGCAGGATACAGGGGGCGCAGGGTGAGCAGTTCTTC. Translation gives CASRIQGAQGEQFF.

The rearrangement links TRBV30 to TRBJ1-5, with D hard to call. This CDR3 region has 13 residues. CDR1 and CDR2 (germline): GTSNPN, SVGIG (reference sequence). The germline V and J ends were trimmed by 5 bases and 3 bases, with 11 bases remaining between them. As DNA, the CDR3 is TGTGCCTGGGGTTTCGACATCAATCAGCCCCAGCATTTT. Protein product: CAWGFDINQPQHF.

The chain uses TRBV10-2 and TRBJ1-6; TRBD1 matches 8 bases. The germline V gene encodes CDR1 WSHSY and CDR2 SAAADI. J was trimmed by 6 bases and V by 2 bases; bases with no gene match: 0. The CDR3 loop spans 14 amino acids. DNA for the CDR3: TGCGCCAGCAGTGAGGGACAGGGTAATTCACCCCTCCACTTT. This gives the protein CASSEGQGNSPLHF.

This clone was seen a handful of times. This chain joins TRBV27 and TRBJ1-1; 11 bases are a match to TRBD1. Germline V lookup: CDR1 MNHEY, CDR2 SMNVEV (reference sequence). The ends lost 2 bases at V and 5 bases at J; junction bases unmatched: 10. This CDR3 spans 17 amino acids. DNA of the CDR3: TGTGCCAGCAGTTTAAGGTGGACAGGGGGCGGTATTACTGAAGCTTTCTTT. It translates to CASSLRWTGGGITEAFF.

The chain combines TRBV28 with TRBJ1-2; 7 bases are a match to TRBD1. Germline V gives CDR1 MDHEN, CDR2 SYDVKM. The CDR3 extends over 19 amino acids. Trimming cost V 3 bases and J 4 bases; bases outside gene matches: 20. The CDR3 region is CASSFFPPTSTGSGYGYTF. Here the CDR3 DNA reads TGTGCCAGCAGTTTCTTTCCCCCGACATCGACAGGGTCGGGCTATGGCTACACCTTC.

This rearrangement joins TRBV2 to TRBJ2-7; TRBD2 aligns across 7 bases. Germline CDR1 SNHLY, CDR2 FYNNEI. The CDR3 runs to 13 residues. With 6 bases clipped from V and 3 bases from J, the junction kept 5 bases outside the gene matches. The CDR3 bases are TGTGCCAGCAGGGCTAGCGGAGGCTACGAGCAGTACTTC. Encoded protein: CASRASGGYEQYF.

The chain joins TRBV5-1 to TRBJ2-1, with 13 nucleotides matching TRBD2. Germline assignment: CDR1 SGHRS and CDR2 YFSETQ. CDR3 size: 15 residues. V was pared by 5 bases and J by 4 bases, with 3 bases of the junction left unmatched. The CDR3 DNA sequence: TGCGCCAGCAGGGAGGGACTAGCGGGGTACAATGAGCAGTTCTTC. Translated, it gives CASREGLAGYNEQFF.

This clone has just a few counts. J is TRBJ2-2 and V is TRBV5-8, with 8 bases matching TRBD1. Germline CDR1 is SGHTS and CDR2 is YDEGEE. This CDR3 spans 16 amino acids. The J segment lost 4 bases and the V segment lost 5 bases, leaving 10 bases of the junction unmatched. Here the CDR3 reads CASRTGQGSITGELFF. CDR3 in DNA: TGTGCCAGCAGGACTGGACAGGGAAGTATCACCGGGGAGCTGTTTTTT.

The rearrangement joins TRBV7-8 to TRBJ1-4; the match to TRBD1 covers 11 bases. This CDR3 region has 17 residues. The germline V gene has CDR1 SGHVS and CDR2 FQNEAQ. V gave up 5 bases and J gave up 6 bases; unmatched junction bases: 11. The CDR3 sequence is CASSPGTGGFRHEKLFF. The CDR3 coding sequence is TGTGCCAGCAGCCCAGGGACAGGGGGTTTTCGGCATGAAAAACTGTTTTTT.

The chain joins TRBV5-1 to TRBJ2-3, with 10 positions matching TRBD2. The germline gives CDR1 SGHRS, CDR2 YFSETQ. V lost 0 bases and J lost 4; bases outside the gene matches: 8. The CDR3 runs 17 residues. The DNA of the CDR3 is TGCGCCAGCAGCTTGGGGTCCGCTAGCGGGGGACCAGATACGCAGTATTTT. Translation gives CASSLGSASGGPDTQYF.

The J gene is TRBJ1-2, the V gene TRBV6-5, with 12 bases matching TRBD1. Trimming removed 6 bases from V and 8 bases from J; junction bases left unmatched: 7. Germline CDR1 MNHEY, CDR2 SVGAGI. The CDR3 sequence is 14 residues long. DNA for the CDR3: TGTGCCAGCAGGACGGGACAGGGGGCGAGAGGCTACACCTTC. It codes for CASRTGQGARGYTF.

The rearrangement links TRBV7-6 to TRBJ2-1; TRBD2 agrees at 13 bases. Per germline, CDR1 SGHVS and CDR2 FNYEAQ. The CDR3 is 20 amino acids. Germline trimming cut 4 bases from V and 6 bases from J; bases unmatched to any gene: 18. CDR3 sequence: CASSSPGTSGTRSGPNEQFF. CDR3 DNA: TGTGCCAGCAGCTCTCCCGGGACTAGCGGGACAAGGTCTGGACCCAATGAGCAGTTCTTC.

This clone was counted a single time. The rearrangement uses TRBV5-1 and TRBJ1-2; 8 bases are shared with TRBD1. Germline V gives CDR1 SGHRS, CDR2 YFSETQ. This CDR3 has 14 amino acids. V trimming: 0 bases; J trimming: 9 bases; junction bases outside the gene matches: 7. The CDR3 region has the DNA TGCGCCAGCAGCTTGGATCGACAGGGGCGAAGCTACACCTTC. Translation: CASSLDRQGRSYTF.

This chain connects TRBV6-5 to TRBJ1-1; D remains unclear. V was trimmed by 6 bases and J by 1 base, leaving 9 bases between them. CDR3 length equals 13 residues. The germline V gene has CDR1 MNHEY and CDR2 SVGAGI. The CDR3 DNA is TGTGCCAGCAGCCGGGGTTCGAACACTGAAGCTTTCTTT. Translating gives CASSRGSNTEAFF.

This rearrangement joins TRBV27 to TRBJ2-7; 12 nucleotides align to TRBD1. The trim removed 1 base at V and 1 base at J, leaving 2 bases unmatched. Looked up from germline, CDR1 is MNHEY and CDR2 is SMNVEV (reference sequence). The CDR3 covers 16 residues. In nucleotides, the CDR3 is TGTGCCAGCAGTTTATGGGGACAGGGGGCGTCCTACGAGCAGTACTTC. Translated: CASSLWGQGASYEQYF.

This chain uses TRBV6-1 with TRBJ1-2, with D possibly matching TRBD1 (6 bases). The CDR3 sequence is 13 residues long. CDR1 MNHNS and CDR2 SASEGT come from the germline V gene. V shed 5 bases and J shed 4 bases, with 11 bases lying between them. The CDR3 loop is CASSLGQSYGYTF. Written as DNA, the CDR3 is TGTGCCAGCAGTTTGGGACAAAGCTATGGCTACACCTTC.

CDR3 nucleotide sequence: TGTGCCAGCACCCCCGGAGGGAGTCGTCATGGCTACACCTTC. Its translation: CASTPGGSRHGYTF. This sequence joins TRBV6-6 and TRBJ1-2; D remains unclear. This CDR3 has 14 residues. Per the germline V gene, CDR1 is MNHNY and CDR2 is SVGAGI (reference sequence). Trimming removed 7 bases from V and 6 bases from J, with 18 bases in between.

This sequence joins TRBV4-1 and TRBJ1-6, with 8 bases matching TRBD1. Germline V gene sequence: CDR1 MGHRA, CDR2 YSYEKL. The CDR3 loop spans 18 amino acids. The junction had 8 bases not matched to a gene; V was cut back by 4 bases and J by 0 bases. CDR3 residues: CASSPGQVARSYNSPLHF. CDR3 in DNA: TGCGCCAGCAGCCCGGGACAGGTTGCGCGCTCCTATAATTCACCCCTCCACTTT.

The chain couples TRBV19 to TRBJ2-3, with D perhaps matching TRBD2 (5 bases). Germline CDR1 and CDR2: LNHDA and SQIVND (reference sequence). CDR3 length equals 13 residues. Trimming shortened V by 7 bases and J by 0 bases, and 8 bases separated the two germline ends. The CDR3 sequence: CASKRPSTDTQYF. The CDR3 nucleotides read TGTGCCAGTAAGCGGCCGAGCACAGATACGCAGTATTTT.

The chain employs TRBV19 and TRBJ1-1; TRBD1 is a possible D gene (5 bases). Trimming pared 6 bases from V and 6 bases from J, leaving 17 bases between. The CDR3 covers 14 residues. Germline lookup yields CDR1 LNHDA and CDR2 SQIVND (reference sequence). CDR3 protein: CASSPWGVEAEAFF. DNA of the CDR3: TGTGCCAGTAGCCCCTGGGGCGTAGAGGCTGAAGCTTTCTTT. Together with reference TRBV19 and TRBJ1-1, the CDR3 gives the full variable domain: DGGITQSPKYLFRKEGQNVTLSCEQNLNHDAMYWYRQDPGQGLRLIYYSQIVNDFQKGDIAEGYSVSREKKESFPLTVTSAQKNPTAFYLCASSPWGVEAEAFFGQGTRLTVV.

V and J are TRBV19 and TRBJ1-1; D not resolved. CDR3 length: 14 amino acids. V lost 3 bases, J lost 5 bases, and 13 bases lay in between. Germline lookup yields CDR1 LNHDA and CDR2 SQIVND (reference sequence). The CDR3 is CASSIYSGSTEAFF. The CDR3 DNA reads TGTGCCAGTAGTATCTACAGCGGTTCTACTGAAGCTTTCTTT.

This chain joins TRBV11-2 and TRBJ2-5, with TRBD2 matching 15 bases. Germline CDR1 reads SGHAT; CDR2 reads FQNNGV. CDR3 length: 19 residues. V shed 2 bases, J shed 5 bases, and the junction held 12 bases outside the gene matches. The CDR3 DNA reads as TGTGCCAGCAGCTTACATAGAGGACTAGCGGGGGGGCGACGGGAGACCCAGTACTTC. Translated: CASSLHRGLAGGRRETQYF.

The V and J genes are TRBV30 and TRBJ2-7, with a tentative D call TRBD2 (5 bases). Trimming pared 0 bases from V and 5 bases from J, leaving 17 bases between. CDR1 and CDR2 (germline): GTSNPN, SVGIG (reference sequence). The CDR3 consists of 15 residues. CDR3: CAWSVDSARLDEQYF. DNA of the CDR3: TGTGCCTGGAGTGTAGATAGCGCCAGACTGGACGAGCAGTACTTC.

In nucleotides, the CDR3 is TGTGCCAGCAGCCTGGGGGCTCTGTGGAAGGTCGAGCAGTACTTC. As protein: CASSLGALWKVEQYF. The V gene is TRBV7-9, the J gene TRBJ2-7, with D perhaps TRBD1 (6 bases). The CDR3 consists of 15 residues. V was trimmed by 5 bases and J by 6 bases, leaving 20 bases between them. Germline assignment: CDR1 SEHNR and CDR2 FQNEAQ (reference sequence).